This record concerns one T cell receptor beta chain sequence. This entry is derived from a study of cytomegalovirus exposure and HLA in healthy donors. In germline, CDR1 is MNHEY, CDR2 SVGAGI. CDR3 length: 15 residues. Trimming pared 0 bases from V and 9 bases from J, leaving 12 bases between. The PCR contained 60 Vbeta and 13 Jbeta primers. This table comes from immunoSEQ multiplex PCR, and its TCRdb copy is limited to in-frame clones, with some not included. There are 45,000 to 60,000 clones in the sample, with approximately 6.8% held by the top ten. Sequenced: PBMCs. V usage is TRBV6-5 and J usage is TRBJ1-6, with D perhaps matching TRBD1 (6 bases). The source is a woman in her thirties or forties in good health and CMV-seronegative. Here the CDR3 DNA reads TGTGCCAGCAGTTACTCGATCACAGGGTTTTCACCCCTCCACTTT. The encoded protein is CASSYSITGFSPLHF.